A single sample is the source of the 18 T cell receptor beta chains below, sequenced in a study of blood T cell repertoires in COVID-19 (dated by TCRdb to between 2020 and 2021). Receptor amplification or capture employed the immunoSEQ multiplex PCR assay. What TCRdb holds here is the immuneACCESS table cut down to in-frame rearrangements. Part of the clones is not present; checked against another copy, under half of the missing clones reflect an unresolved V gene, and the others are unexplained. Present in this sample are under 300,000 clones, approximately 82% of which were seen just once. The ten largest account for 1.4% of the sample. Sequencing was done on a sample of peripheral blood. Every receptor here comes from a woman between 35 and 50 years old who had recovered from COVID-19.

V usage is TRBV2 and J usage is TRBJ2-3; 11 bases align to TRBD2. V was clipped by 6 bases and J by 6 bases; unmatched bases: 14. The length of the CDR3 is 17 residues. The germline V gene encodes CDR1 SNHLY and CDR2 FYNNEI. DNA of the CDR3: TGTGCCAGCAGCGACTTAGGCGCTAGCGGGGGGTACGATACGCAGTATTTT. Its protein is CASSDLGASGGYDTQYF. Full variable domain (outside the CDR3, taken from reference TRBV2 and TRBJ2-3): EPEVTQTPSHQVTQMGQEVILRCVPISNHLYFYWYRQILGQKVEFLVSFYNNEISEKSEIFDDQFSVERPDGSNFTLKIRSTKLEDSAMYFCASSDLGASGGYDTQYFGPGTRLTVL.

This clone was seen repeatedly, ten times or more. This chain connects TRBV18 to TRBJ1-3; possibly TRBD1 for D (5 bases). The germline gives CDR1 KGHSH, CDR2 LQKENI. CDR3 length: 17 amino acids. The ends were cut back, 4 bases at V and 0 bases at J, with 16 bases in the middle. CDR3 sequence reads: CASSRRGPPSSGNTIYF. The CDR3 DNA reads TGTGCCAGCTCACGGAGGGGACCACCGAGCTCTGGAAACACCATATATTTT.

This clone was found a few times. J is TRBJ2-7 and V is TRBV7-9; D call uncertain. Trimming pared 5 bases from V and 1 base from J, leaving 9 bases between. The CDR3 covers 13 residues. Germline V lookup: CDR1 SEHNR, CDR2 FQNEAQ (reference sequence). CDR3 sequence (DNA): TGTGCCAGCAGCGAGTCGAATTCCTACGAGCAGTACTTC. Its protein product is CASSESNSYEQYF.

The rearrangement joins TRBV5-1 to TRBJ2-3, with 14 bases identical to TRBD2. Trimming removed 1 base from V and 1 base from J; junction bases left unmatched: 17. The CDR3 spans 22 residues. Germline V CDR1 and CDR2: SGHRS, YFSETQ. The CDR3 DNA is TGCGCCAGCAGCTTGTTAGTGGTCTCCGGGACTAGCGGGGGACCTCGCACAGATACGCAGTATTTT. It is translated as CASSLLVVSGTSGGPRTDTQYF.

This chain links TRBV27 with TRBJ2-7; D unresolved. The V end lost 0 bases, the J end lost 0 bases, and 9 bases lay between the germline ends. CDR1 MNHEY and CDR2 SMNVEV come from the germline V gene (reference sequence). The CDR3 is made up of 15 amino acids. In DNA form, the CDR3 reads TGTGCCAGCAGTTTATCGGCCTTAAGCTCCTACGAGCAGTACTTC. Translation: CASSLSALSSYEQYF.

This rearrangement joins TRBV19 to TRBJ1-2; D is undetermined. The CDR3 covers 15 residues. V was pared by 1 base and J by 3 bases, with 12 bases between. Germline lookup yields CDR1 LNHDA and CDR2 SQIVND (reference sequence). Here the CDR3 reads CASSIGPDTYYGYTF. The CDR3 DNA reads as TGTGCCAGTAGTATAGGTCCAGATACCTACTATGGCTACACCTTC.

This clone was seen a handful of times. The chain uses TRBV20-1 and TRBJ2-5; no clear D. The length of the CDR3 is 14 residues. V gave up 3 bases and J gave up 4 bases, with 15 bases separating them. The V gene's germline CDR1 is DFQATT and CDR2 SNEGSKA (reference sequence). DNA of the CDR3: TGCAGTGCTAGTAGTAGCCTTCGACGAGAGACCCAGTACTTC. Protein product: CSASSSLRRETQYF.

This chain joins TRBV30 and TRBJ1-2; TRBD1 is a possible D gene (5 bases). Trimming stripped 2 bases from V and 4 bases from J, with 14 bases between. This CDR3 is built from 14 residues. Looked up from germline, CDR1 is GTSNPN and CDR2 is SVGIG (reference sequence). The CDR3 bases are TGTGCCTGGAGTAGGGGAAACTCGGGCTATGGCTACACCTTC. This translates into CAWSRGNSGYGYTF.

V gene TRBV2 combines with J gene TRBJ1-5; TRBD1 is a possible D gene (6 bases). The CDR3 extends over 16 amino acids. Germline lookup yields CDR1 SNHLY and CDR2 FYNNEI. The germline V and J ends were trimmed by 7 bases and 2 bases, with 18 bases remaining between them. In nucleotides, the CDR3 is TGTGCCAGCACGCAAACACAGGGATTCGGCAATCAGCCCCAGCATTTT. Protein: CASTQTQGFGNQPQHF.

The chain carries TRBV6-5 and TRBJ1-6; possible D gene TRBD1, 5 bases. The V gene lost 4 bases and the J gene lost 3 bases, with 10 bases spanning the gap. CDR1 is MNHEY and CDR2 is SVGAGI in the germline V gene. The CDR3 totals 15 residues. CDR3 sequence: CASSSSGNYNSPLHF. CDR3 bases: TGTGCCAGCAGTTCTTCAGGGAACTATAATTCACCCCTCCACTTT.

DNA of the CDR3: TGTGCCAGCACTAAGACTAGCACAGATACGCAGTATTTT. Protein sequence: CASTKTSTDTQYF. The rearrangement joins TRBV12-3 or TRBV12-4 to TRBJ2-3, with D hard to call. This CDR3 has 13 residues. V shed 7 bases and J shed 0 bases, with 8 bases lying between them.

The CDR3 sequence is CASSLGGGGGHEQYF. Written as DNA, the CDR3 is TGCGCCAGCAGCCTCGGCGGTGGGGGGGGTCACGAGCAGTACTTC. This chain joins TRBV5-1 and TRBJ2-7; 7 bases align to TRBD2. Germline trimming cut 4 bases from V and 5 bases from J; bases unmatched to any gene: 12. This CDR3 has 15 residues. CDR1 and CDR2 from the germline V gene are SGHRS and YFSETQ. Looking up the rest from reference TRBV5-1 and TRBJ2-7 gives the full variable domain: KAGVTQTPRYLIKTRGQQVTLSCSPISGHRSVSWYQQTPGQGLQFLFEYFSETQRNKGNFPGRFSGRQFSNSRSEMNVSTLELGDSALYLCASSLGGGGGHEQYFGPGTRLTVT.

This sequence joins TRBV5-1 and TRBJ2-2, with 8 bases lining up with TRBD1. The CDR3 is 14 residues long. Germline CDR1 is SGHRS and CDR2 is YFSETQ. J lost 6 bases, V lost 4 bases, and 5 bases had no gene match. CDR3 in DNA: TGCGCCAGCAGCCTCAGACAGGGGCCCGGGGAGCTGTTTTTT. It encodes CASSLRQGPGELFF.

The J gene is TRBJ1-5, the V gene TRBV6-2 or TRBV6-3; D remains unclear. Trimming took off 2 bases at V and 0 bases at J, with 8 bases between the two ends. Germline assignment: CDR1 MNHEY and CDR2 SVGEGT. The CDR3 runs 15 residues. The CDR3 loop reads CASSYEGYSNQPQHF. CDR3 in DNA: TGTGCCAGCAGTTACGAGGGATATAGCAATCAGCCCCAGCATTTT.

The V call is TRBV6-6, the J call TRBJ2-3; 11 positions match TRBD2. The ends lost 8 bases at V and 2 bases at J; junction bases unmatched: 6. The CDR3 is 15 residues long. Germline loops: CDR1 MNHNY, CDR2 SVGAGI (reference sequence). As DNA, the CDR3 is TGTGCCAGCGGGGCTAGCGGGGGGCTCACAGATACGCAGTATTTT. Its protein is CASGASGGLTDTQYF.

This rearrangement joins TRBV7-8 to TRBJ1-2; TRBD1 agrees at 7 bases. The CDR3 extends over 13 amino acids. J gave up 8 bases and V 5 bases, and 8 bases lay outside the gene matches. The germline CDR1 and CDR2 sequences are SGHVS and FQNEAQ. In DNA form, the CDR3 reads TGTGCCAGCAGCGCACAGGGGTCGGAAGGCTACACCTTC. Its protein is CASSAQGSEGYTF.

The chain uses TRBV7-3 and TRBJ1-2; 8 nucleotides line up with TRBD1. After removal of 5 bases from V and 3 bases from J, the junction contained 2 bases not matched to a gene. The CDR3 consists of 13 residues. Germline values: CDR1 SGHTA, CDR2 FQGTGA. The CDR3 here is CASSPGQDYGYTF. Here the CDR3 DNA reads TGTGCCAGCAGCCCGGGACAGGACTATGGCTACACCTTC.

The rearrangement links TRBV20-1 to TRBJ2-3, with TRBD2 matching over 10 bases. The CDR3 covers 11 residues. Germline CDR1 DFQATT, CDR2 SNEGSKA (reference sequence). The V gene end was trimmed by 6 bases and the J gene end by 6 bases; junction bases not matched to a gene: 0. CDR3 sequence reads: CSAGLADTQYF. For the CDR3, the DNA is TGCAGTGCGGGACTAGCGGATACGCAGTATTTT.